Shown below are 13 T cell receptor beta chains from a single sample sequenced in a study of blood T cell repertoires in COVID-19. Libraries were prepared by immunoSEQ multiplex PCR; TCRdb keeps only in-frame clonotypes and omits some of them. The repertoire holds 200,000 to 300,000 clones, roughly four fifths seen once, with around 7% in the top ten. Sequences were obtained from peripheral blood. The receptors were sampled from a woman older than 75 with COVID-19, enrolled during active disease.

The chain couples TRBV5-6 to TRBJ2-1; 12 bases agree with TRBD2. The CDR3 is 17 amino acids. V gave up 4 bases and J gave up 7 bases; unmatched junction bases: 12. Looked up from germline, CDR1 is SGHDT and CDR2 is YYEEEE. The CDR3 protein is CASSRRLAGVRRNEQFF. CDR3 sequence (DNA): TGTGCCAGCAGCCGAAGACTAGCGGGGGTGAGAAGGAATGAGCAGTTCTTC.

This clone was seen once. The chain links TRBV18 to TRBJ2-1; no clear D. V dropped 3 bases and J dropped 3 bases, with 3 bases sitting between them. The CDR3 sequence is 12 residues long. The germline CDR1 and CDR2 sequences are KGHSH and LQKENI. The CDR3 DNA sequence: TGTGCCAGCTCACCCCTCTACAATGAGCAGTTCTTC. Its protein is CASSPLYNEQFF.

V gene TRBV7-8 combines with J gene TRBJ2-6; no definite D call. There are 15 residues in the CDR3. In germline, CDR1 is SGHVS, CDR2 FQNEAQ. V was pared by 3 bases and J by 2 bases, with 8 bases between. The CDR3 nucleotides read TGTGCCAGCAGCTTGGGCCAGGCTGGGGCCAACGTCCTGACTTTC. Its translation: CASSLGQAGANVLTF.

Worth noting for this clone: This specimen includes other DNA sequences encoding the same CDR3. The V call is TRBV19, the J call TRBJ1-6, with TRBD1 as a possible D gene (6 bases). This CDR3 is built from 13 residues. In germline, CDR1 is LNHDA, CDR2 SQIVND (reference sequence). V was shortened by 10 bases and J by 6 bases, with 13 bases between the two germline ends. The CDR3 sequence: CATQTGGNSPLHF. As DNA, the CDR3 is TGTGCCACTCAGACAGGAGGTAATTCACCCCTCCACTTT.

The CDR3 spells CASTYSGGFTSTDTQYF. Written as DNA, the CDR3 is TGTGCCAGCACCTACTCGGGGGGGTTTACTAGCACAGATACGCAGTATTTT. The chain carries TRBV4-2 and TRBJ2-3, with 8 nucleotides matching TRBD2. The germline V gene has CDR1 LGHNA and CDR2 YNFKEQ. This CDR3 is built from 17 residues. The V gene end was trimmed by 7 bases and the J gene end by 0 bases; junction bases not matched to a gene: 12.

This chain connects TRBV5-6 to TRBJ1-5; D is ambiguous. The V end lost 1 base, the J end lost 2 bases, and 4 bases lay between the germline ends. CDR1 is SGHDT, CDR2 YYEEEE, per germline. CDR3 size: 13 residues. The CDR3: CASSLRGNQPQHF. The CDR3 DNA sequence: TGTGCCAGCAGCTTGCGGGGCAATCAGCCCCAGCATTTT.

The sample holds one count of this clone. The chain is built from TRBV19 and TRBJ2-6; tentatively, D is TRBD2 (5 bases). The V end was cut by 7 bases, the J end by 0 bases, with 16 bases between. The CDR3 runs to 17 residues. From germline, CDR1 is LNHDA and CDR2 SQIVND (reference sequence). Here the CDR3 reads CASTRATQSSGANVLTF. In DNA, the CDR3 is TGTGCCAGTACGAGGGCAACTCAAAGCTCTGGGGCCAACGTCCTGACTTTC.

The chain uses TRBV6-5 and TRBJ2-1, with TRBD1 identical over 10 bases. J was trimmed by 8 bases and V by 6 bases; bases with no gene match: 7. The germline V gene encodes CDR1 MNHEY and CDR2 SVGAGI. The CDR3 has 14 residues. This CDR3 is CASRDRGTFDEQFF. The DNA of the CDR3 is TGTGCCAGCAGGGACAGGGGGACGTTCGATGAGCAGTTCTTC.

The chain links TRBV19 to TRBJ2-3, with TRBD2 identical over 7 bases. The CDR3 length is 16 residues. After removal of 2 bases from V and 2 bases from J, the junction contained 7 bases not matched to a gene. In germline, CDR1 is LNHDA, CDR2 SQIVND (reference sequence). The CDR3 region is CASSIFRRENTDTQYF. CDR3 DNA: TGTGCCAGTAGTATATTCCGGCGGGAGAACACAGATACGCAGTATTTT.

The rearrangement joins TRBV7-9 to TRBJ1-1; weak D call: TRBD1 (5 bases). V shed 2 bases and J shed 8 bases, with 6 bases lying between them. This CDR3 is built from 11 residues. The germline V gene has CDR1 SEHNR and CDR2 FQNEAQ (reference sequence). CDR3 sequence reads: CASSLNREAFF. In nucleotides, the CDR3 is TGTGCCAGCAGCTTAAACAGGGAAGCTTTCTTT.

The chain links TRBV7-6 to TRBJ1-1; D unclear. The CDR3 sequence is 16 residues long. The ends were cut back, 3 bases at V and 4 bases at J, with 18 bases in the middle. Germline lookup yields CDR1 SGHVS and CDR2 FNYEAQ. This CDR3 is CASSLNRAGKGTEAFF. CDR3 in DNA: TGTGCCAGCAGCTTGAACCGGGCGGGCAAAGGCACTGAAGCTTTCTTT.

About this clone itself: The junction and the germline gene differ at one end; a read error may be behind it. As DNA, the CDR3 is TGTGCCAGCTCAACAAAGACAGGGGGCAAGCAGCCCCAGCATTTT. Residues: CASSTKTGGKQPQHF. The chain is built from TRBV18 and TRBJ1-5; the match to TRBD1 covers 10 bases. CDR3 length: 15 amino acids. Germline values: CDR1 KGHSH, CDR2 LQKENI.

About this clone itself: A junction boundary mismatches the germline segment, possibly from a read error. This sequence joins TRBV28 and TRBJ2-3; D call uncertain. The CDR3 is made up of 12 amino acids. Germline V gene lookup returns CDR1 MDHEN and CDR2 SYDVKM. Here the CDR3 reads CASSLRVLAPNF. CDR3 DNA: TGTGCCAGCAGCCTCCGGGTCCTGGCCCCCAACTTT. Complete variable domain (other parts from reference TRBV28 and TRBJ2-3): DVKVTQSSRYLVKRTGEKVFLECVQDMDHENMFWYRQDPGLGLRLIYFSYDVKMKEKGDIPEGYSVSREKKERFSLILESASTNQTSMYLCASSLRVLAPNFGPGTRLTVL.